This T cell receptor (beta chain) is drawn from a study of graft-versus-host responses after intestinal transplantation (dated by TCRdb to the early 2020s). In the study overall: The transplants that recipients got were multivisceral, liver-intestinal, or isolated intestinal. Samples from three later patients were sequenced in-house on an Illumina MiSeq with MiXCR processing rather than by the commercial service. Every recipient was given anti-thymocyte globulin induction, then maintenance tacrolimus and steroids for about three years. The cohort enrolled about two dozen intestinal transplant recipients, one of whom was a retransplant, and a few patients without pretransplant specimens were excluded. Bulk TCR-beta CDR3 sequencing was used to track graft-versus-host and host-versus-graft alloreactive T cell clones in the graft, circulation and bone marrow after intestinal transplantation. Donor T cell macrochimerism was defined as a peak of at least 4% donor T cells among recipient peripheral blood mononuclear cells. To identify alloreactive clones, pre-transplant mixed lymphocyte reaction products were sequenced and then compared with unstimulated pre-transplant donor and recipient T cells. Overall study results and their limits: GvH clones turned up in recipient bone marrow, with some appearing earlier in ileal mucosa or blood, a pattern consistent with an intestinal mucosal origin. Early after transplant, peak levels of circulating GvH clones were found to be associated with declines in HvG clones. In the allografts of patients with donor T cell macrochimerism, GvH to HvG T cell clonal ratios were high. The relatively low number and heterogeneity of intestinal transplant patients limited the conclusions.

Taken from cysteine to phenylalanine, the CDR3 has 12 residues. The sequence is cut down to CDR3 DNA, 36 bases in frame from base 1. V drops 1 base and J drops 7 bases, leaving 8 bases in between. From a lookup of the germline V gene, CDR1 and CDR2 are SGHTS and YDEGEE. Blood samples were collected up to 4 times in the first month after transplant and then at least monthly when available. Libraries were constructed by the immunoSEQ multiplex PCR assay. For most patients, high-throughput TCR-beta CDR3 sequencing of genomic DNA was performed by Adaptive Biotechnologies. The authors processed their data as follows. TCR sequencing data for 18 patients were retrieved from Adaptive's ImmunoSEQ software; three other patients were processed with MiXCR and VDJtools. Because the origin of CDR3 nucleotide sequences shared between donor and recipient could not be assigned, those sequences were removed. To be classed as alloreactive, a clone needed at least 2-fold expansion over unstimulated cells and a minimum CFSE-low frequency of 0.002% (template counts) or 0.001% (read counts). Clones detected in sequenced pre-transplant spleen, lymph node, or MLR CFSE-low populations of the donor or recipient were defined as mappable. Cumulative frequency of alloreactive clones was calculated as a percentage of all sequences weighted by copy number. TCRdb took over this immuneACCESS table, retaining in-frame rearrangements with V and J assigned. Such tables are incomplete; in checked studies, under half of the missing clones stem from an unresolved V gene, and the remainder is unexplained. Clonal size and the V and J genes are those of that table, whereas D and trimming came from the DNA. The sample table lists 35,000 to 45,000 clones, over 85% of them with a count of one. Less than 0.85% of the sample lies in the top ten.

With regard to this clone: Its antigen is still unknown. It has no much larger one-base neighbor in the sample; base qualities were not kept.

The receptor's source is a human patient who received an intestinal transplant, so some T cells may come from the graft donor. The rearranged segments are TRBV5-8 and TRBJ1-2, with no reliable assignment of the D segment. The sequenced sample was PBMCs, obtained 16 days after intestinal transplant. The CDR3 protein sequence reads: CASSLRAPGYTF. The bases read TGTGCCAGCAGCTTGCGAGCGCCTGGCTACACCTTC.